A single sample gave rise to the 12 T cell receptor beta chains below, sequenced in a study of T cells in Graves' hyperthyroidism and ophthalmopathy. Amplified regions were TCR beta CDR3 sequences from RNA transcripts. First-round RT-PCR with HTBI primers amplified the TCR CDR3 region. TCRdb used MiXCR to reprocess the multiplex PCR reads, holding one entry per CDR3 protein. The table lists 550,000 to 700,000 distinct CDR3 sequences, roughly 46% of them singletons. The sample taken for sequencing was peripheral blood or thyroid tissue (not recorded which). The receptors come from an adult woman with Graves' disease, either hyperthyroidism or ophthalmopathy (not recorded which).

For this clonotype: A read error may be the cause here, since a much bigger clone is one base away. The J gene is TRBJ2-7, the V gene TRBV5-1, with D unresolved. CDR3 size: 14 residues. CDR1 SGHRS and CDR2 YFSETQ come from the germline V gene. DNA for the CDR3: TGCGTCAGCAGCTTGGATCTGGACCCCTACGAGCAGTACTTC. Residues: CVSSLDLDPYEQYF.

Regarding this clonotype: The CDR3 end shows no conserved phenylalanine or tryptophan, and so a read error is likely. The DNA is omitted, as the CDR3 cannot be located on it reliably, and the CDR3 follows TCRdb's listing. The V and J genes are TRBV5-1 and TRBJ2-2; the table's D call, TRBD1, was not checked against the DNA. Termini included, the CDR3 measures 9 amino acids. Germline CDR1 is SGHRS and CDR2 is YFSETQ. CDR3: CASSLEQGL.

In DNA form, the CDR3 reads TGCAGCGTTGCGGGCAGGGATGGCCCTGAAGCTTTCTTT. It specifies CSVAGRDGPEAFF. J is TRBJ1-1 and V is TRBV29-1; D is perhaps TRBD1 (5 bases). Germline V gene sequence: CDR1 SQVTM, CDR2 ANQGSEA. V was cut by 4 bases and J by 6 bases, with 15 bases left in between. The CDR3 extends over 13 amino acids.

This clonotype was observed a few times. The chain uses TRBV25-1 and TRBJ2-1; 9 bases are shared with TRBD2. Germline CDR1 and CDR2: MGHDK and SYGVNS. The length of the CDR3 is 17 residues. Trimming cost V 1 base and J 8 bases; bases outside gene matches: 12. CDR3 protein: CASSEWLAGGVDYEQFF. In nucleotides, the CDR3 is TGTGCCAGCAGTGAATGGTTGGCGGGAGGGGTGGATTATGAGCAGTTCTTC. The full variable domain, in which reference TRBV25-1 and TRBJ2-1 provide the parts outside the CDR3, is EADIYQTPRYLVIGTGKKITLECSQTMGHDKMYWYQQDPGMELHLIHYSYGVNSTEKGDLSSESTVSRIRTEHFPLTLESARPSHTSQYLCASSEWLAGGVDYEQFFGPGTRLTVL.

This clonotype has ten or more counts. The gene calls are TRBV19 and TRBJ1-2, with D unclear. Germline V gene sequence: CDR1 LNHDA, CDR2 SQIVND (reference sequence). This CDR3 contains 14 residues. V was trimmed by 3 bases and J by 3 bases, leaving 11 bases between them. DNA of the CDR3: TGTGCCAGTAGTATTCCCGAGCGACACTATGGCTACACCTTC. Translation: CASSIPERHYGYTF.

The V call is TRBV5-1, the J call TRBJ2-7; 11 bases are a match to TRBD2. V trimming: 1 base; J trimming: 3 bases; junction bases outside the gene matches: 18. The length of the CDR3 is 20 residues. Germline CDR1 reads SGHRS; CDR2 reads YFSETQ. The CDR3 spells CASSLISSSRIAGGVYEQYF. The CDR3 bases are TGCGCCAGCAGCTTGATCAGCAGTTCCCGAATAGCGGGAGGGGTCTACGAGCAGTACTTC.

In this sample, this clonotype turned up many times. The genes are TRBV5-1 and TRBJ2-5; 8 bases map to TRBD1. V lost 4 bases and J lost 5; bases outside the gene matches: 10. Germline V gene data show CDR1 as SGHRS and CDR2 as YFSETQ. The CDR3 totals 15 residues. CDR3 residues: CASSPGGTGRETQYF. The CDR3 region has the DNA TGCGCCAGCAGCCCAGGGGGGACAGGTCGGGAGACCCAGTACTTC.

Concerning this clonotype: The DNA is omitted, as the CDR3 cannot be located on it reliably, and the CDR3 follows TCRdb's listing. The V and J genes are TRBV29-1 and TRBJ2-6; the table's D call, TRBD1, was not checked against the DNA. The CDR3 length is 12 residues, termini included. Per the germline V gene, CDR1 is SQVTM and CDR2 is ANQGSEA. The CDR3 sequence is CSVGQGSDTEAF.

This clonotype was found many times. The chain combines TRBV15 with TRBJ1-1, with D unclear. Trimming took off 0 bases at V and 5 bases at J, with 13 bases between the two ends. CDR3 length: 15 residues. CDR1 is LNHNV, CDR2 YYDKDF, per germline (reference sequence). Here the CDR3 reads CATSRDEVLWTEAFF. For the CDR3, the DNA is TGTGCCACCAGCAGAGATGAGGTTTTGTGGACTGAAGCTTTCTTT.

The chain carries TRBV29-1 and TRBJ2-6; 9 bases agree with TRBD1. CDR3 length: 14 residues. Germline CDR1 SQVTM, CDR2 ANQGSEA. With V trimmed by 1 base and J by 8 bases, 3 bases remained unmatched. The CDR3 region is CSVEVQGATNVLTF. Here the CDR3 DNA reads TGCAGCGTTGAAGTACAGGGGGCCACCAACGTCCTGACTTTC.

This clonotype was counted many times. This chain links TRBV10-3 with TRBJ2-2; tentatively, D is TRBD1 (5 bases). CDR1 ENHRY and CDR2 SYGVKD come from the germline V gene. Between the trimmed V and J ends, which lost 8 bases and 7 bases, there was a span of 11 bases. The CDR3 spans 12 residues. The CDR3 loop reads CAIPRANGELFF. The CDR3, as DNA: TGTGCCATCCCCAGGGCAAACGGGGAGCTGTTTTTT.

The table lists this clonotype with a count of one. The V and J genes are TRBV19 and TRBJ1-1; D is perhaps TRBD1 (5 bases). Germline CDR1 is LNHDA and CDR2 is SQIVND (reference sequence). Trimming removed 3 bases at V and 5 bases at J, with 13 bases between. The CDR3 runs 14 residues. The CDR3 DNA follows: TGTGCCAGTAGTATCAGGGCAACGCGGACTGAAGCTTTCTTT. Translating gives CASSIRATRTEAFF.